Listed here are 15 T cell receptor beta chains from one sample, sequenced in a study of T cell responses to AZD1222 COVID-19 vaccine. Here immunoSEQ multiplex PCR was the method, and the copy in TCRdb shows in-frame clones only, minus some. The table has 100,000 to 150,000 clones, about 87% seen once. The sequences come from peripheral blood, collected on day 0 of AZD1222 vaccination. The receptor set was obtained from an adult in good health.

The chain joins TRBV28 to TRBJ1-5; maybe TRBD1 (6 bases). Germline CDR1 and CDR2: MDHEN and SYDVKM. CDR3 length: 15 amino acids. The V and J ends lost 6 bases and 3 bases respectively, with 15 bases between them. As DNA, the CDR3 is TGTGCCAGCAGCCTCAGGGGCTCCAACAATCAGCCCCAGCATTTT. This encodes CASSLRGSNNQPQHF.

The chain is built from TRBV12-3 or TRBV12-4 and TRBJ2-7; D remains ambiguous. Trimming removed 7 bases at V and 6 bases at J, with 16 bases between. The CDR3 loop spans 13 amino acids. The CDR3, as DNA: TGTGCCAGCACCTTCCAACCGAGCGTCGAGCAGTACTTC. Translation: CASTFQPSVEQYF.

In this sample, this clone turned up once. The V gene is TRBV2, the J gene TRBJ2-7; no firm D call. V was cut by 7 bases and J by 0 bases, with 10 bases left in between. The CDR3 covers 13 residues. Per germline, CDR1 SNHLY and CDR2 FYNNEI. The CDR3 reads CASMPTDSYEQYF. The DNA of the CDR3 is TGTGCCAGCATGCCGACTGACTCCTACGAGCAGTACTTC.

This chain connects TRBV5-5 to TRBJ2-7, with D hard to call. CDR1 and CDR2 from the germline V gene are SGHKS and YYEKEE (reference sequence). Trimming took 0 bases from V and 11 from J, leaving 15 bases between them. This CDR3 contains 13 residues. The CDR3: CASSLDSSGAKYF. The CDR3 DNA sequence: TGTGCCAGCAGCTTGGACAGCTCCGGAGCGAAGTACTTC.

This rearrangement joins TRBV3-1 (or the pseudogene TRBV3-2) to TRBJ2-3; 7 bases map to TRBD2. The germline V gene encodes CDR1 LGHDT and CDR2 YNNKEL (reference sequence). Germline trimming cut 3 bases from V and 4 bases from J; bases unmatched to any gene: 10. The CDR3 sequence is 16 residues long. The CDR3 region is CASSHPAGVSSDTQYF. The CDR3 DNA reads TGTGCCAGCAGCCATCCGGCGGGAGTGTCTTCAGATACGCAGTATTTT.

The chain has TRBV4-2 and TRBJ2-1; no clear D. Between the trimmed V and J ends, which lost 0 bases and 8 bases, there was a span of 5 bases. The germline V gene encodes CDR1 LGHNA and CDR2 YNFKEQ. The CDR3 consists of 12 residues. CDR3 DNA: TGTGCCAGCAGCCAAGATATCCATGAGCAGTTCTTC. The encoded protein is CASSQDIHEQFF.

The chain recombines TRBV7-2 with TRBJ1-1; D not resolved. Trimming removed 0 bases at V and 7 bases at J, with 6 bases between. This CDR3 spans 12 amino acids. Looked up from germline, CDR1 is SGHTA and CDR2 is FQGNSA. CDR3 bases: TGTGCCAGCAGCTTAGCGTTTGATGAAGCTTTCTTT. As protein: CASSLAFDEAFF. The whole variable domain, remainder taken from reference TRBV7-2 and TRBJ1-1, is GAGVSQSPSNKVTEKGKDVELRCDPISGHTALYWYRQSLGQGLEFLIYFQGNSAPDKSGLPSDRFSAERTGGSVSTLTIQRTQQEDSAVYLCASSLAFDEAFFGQGTRLTVV.

The V call is TRBV27, the J call TRBJ2-3; no definite D call. From germline, CDR1 is MNHEY and CDR2 SMNVEV (reference sequence). The CDR3 length is 14 residues. The V end lost 5 bases, the J end lost 6 bases, and 15 bases lay between the germline ends. The CDR3 is CASSPSTLGDTQYF. In DNA form, the CDR3 reads TGTGCCAGCAGTCCCAGCACCCTGGGGGATACGCAGTATTTT.

This clone was detected only once. The J gene is TRBJ1-2, the V gene TRBV4-3, with TRBD1 matching 10 bases. V lost 4 bases and J lost 5; bases outside the gene matches: 7. This CDR3 spans 15 amino acids. In germline, CDR1 is LGHNA, CDR2 YSLEER. The CDR3 loop is CASSPGTGVDYGYTF. The CDR3 DNA is TGCGCCAGCAGCCCCGGGACAGGGGTTGATTATGGCTACACCTTC.

CDR3 sequence reads: CASSLLAGDSYEQYF. In DNA, the CDR3 is TGTGCCAGCAGTTTACTAGCGGGAGATTCGTACGAGCAGTACTTC. This rearrangement joins TRBV6-5 to TRBJ2-7; 11 bases align to TRBD2. The CDR3 sequence is 15 residues long. Germline loops: CDR1 MNHEY, CDR2 SVGAGI. The J segment lost 4 bases and the V segment lost 4 bases, leaving 6 bases of the junction unmatched.

The V call is TRBV7-9, the J call TRBJ2-5; D not certain. From germline, CDR1 is SEHNR and CDR2 FQNEAQ (reference sequence). V lost 4 bases to trimming and J lost 4 bases, with 10 bases between them. The length of the CDR3 is 13 residues. DNA of the CDR3: TGTGCCAGCAGCTATAGGGTCACAGAGACCCAGTACTTC. Amino acid sequence: CASSYRVTETQYF.

The chain links TRBV6-2 or TRBV6-3 to TRBJ1-1; TRBD1 is a possible D gene (6 bases). CDR1 and CDR2 (germline): MNHEY, SVGEGT. This CDR3 has 15 amino acids. The V and J ends lost 0 bases and 4 bases respectively, with 12 bases between them. The CDR3 coding sequence is TGTGCCAGCAGTTACTCGGACCACAGGGTCACTGAAGCTTTCTTT. Translated: CASSYSDHRVTEAFF.

The rearrangement joins TRBV4-2 to TRBJ1-1; D unresolved. Germline CDR1 and CDR2: LGHNA and YNFKEQ. The CDR3 contains 15 residues. Between the trimmed V and J ends, which lost 2 bases and 0 bases, there was a span of 10 bases. The CDR3 nucleotides read TGTGCCAGCAGCCAAACCTGGACGGTGAACACTGAAGCTTTCTTT. Protein: CASSQTWTVNTEAFF.

J is TRBJ2-2 and V is TRBV6-5, with 11 nucleotides matching TRBD2. After removal of 6 bases from V and 5 bases from J, the junction contained 2 bases not matched to a gene. Per germline, CDR1 MNHEY and CDR2 SVGAGI. The CDR3 runs 14 residues. CDR3 loop: CASSRTSGTGELFF. The CDR3 bases are TGTGCCAGCAGCCGGACTAGCGGGACCGGGGAGCTGTTTTTT.

The V and J genes are TRBV5-1 and TRBJ2-5; 11 nucleotides line up with TRBD2. V gave up 4 bases and J gave up 5 bases; unmatched junction bases: 10. CDR1 and CDR2 from the germline V gene are SGHRS and YFSETQ. The length of the CDR3 is 16 residues. CDR3 loop: CASSRTTSGSGETQYF. The CDR3 DNA reads TGCGCCAGCAGCCGGACAACTAGCGGGAGCGGGGAGACCCAGTACTTC.